These T cell receptor beta chains were read from a single sample in a study of shared clonotypes between healthy human individuals. Method: immunoSEQ multiplex PCR; TCRdb's copy keeps in-frame clones and lacks some. The table has about 1.5 million clones, 95% to 99% seen once. The specimen was naive CD4+ T cells sorted from blood. Every receptor here comes from a man aged 25-45 years in good health. The CDR3 runs from the conserved cysteine through the conserved F or W. The order of the fields is clone size, D gene, V gene, J gene, CDR3 DNA, CDR3 protein. D genes are given only for firm matches. Rows give clone size only sometimes, using once, few, many, or a class for an expanded clone.

>NA|TRBD2|TRBV11-2|TRBJ2-2
TGTGCCAGCAGCTTACGCACTAGCGGGAGGACAGTAGCCGGGGAGCTGTTTTTT
CASSLRTSGRTVAGELFF
>NA|NA|TRBV6-1|TRBJ2-1
TGTGCCAGCAGTGAAAGTATGGGACTTAGTAACAATGAGCAGTTCTTC
CASSESMGLSNNEQFF
>NA|NA|TRBV18|TRBJ2-5
TGTGCCAGCTCACCACCGCCCTACCCAGGGGAGACCCAGTACTTC
CASSPPPYPGETQYF
>NA|TRBD1|TRBV16|TRBJ1-1
TGTGCCAGCAGCCGGGGACAGGGTGTCCCTGAAGCTTTCTTT
CASSRGQGVPEAFF
>NA|TRBD1|TRBV27|TRBJ1-5
TGTGCCAGCAGTTCTTGGACAGGGGGCGGAAGCAATCAGCCCCAGCATTTT
CASSSWTGGGSNQPQHF
>NA|NA|TRBV5-1|TRBJ2-3
TGCGCCAGCAGCTTGGGACCTCTACATTCCACAGATACGCAGTATTTT
CASSLGPLHSTDTQYF
>NA|NA|TRBV7-2|TRBJ1-1
TGTGCCAGCACAACCAGGGGACTAAACACTGAAGCTTTCTTT
CASTTRGLNTEAFF
>NA|NA|TRBV10-2|TRBJ2-2
TGCGCCAGCTCTGCCCGTAACACCGGGGAGCTGTTTTTT
CASSARNTGELFF
>NA|TRBD1|TRBV2|TRBJ1-2
TGTGCCAGCAGTGTAACAGGGGGTAGCAGTAAAGGGTATGGCTACACCTTC
CASSVTGGSSKGYGYTF
>NA|NA|TRBV11-2|TRBJ2-2
TGTGCCAGCAGCTTAGCTCTGAGACATCCCGGGGAGCTGTTTTTT
CASSLALRHPGELFF
>NA|NA|TRBV6-1|TRBJ2-7
TGTGCCAGCAGCTTAGGGACGGGTGGAACCTACGAGCAGTACTTC
CASSLGTGGTYEQYF
>NA|TRBD2|TRBV27|TRBJ2-1
TGTGCCAGCAGTCATCAATCGACTAGCGGGAGGGACAATGAGCAGTTCTTC
CASSHQSTSGRDNEQFF
>NA|TRBD2|TRBV7-9|TRBJ2-7
TGTGCCAGCAGTAACCTCCCCGAGCGGGAGGTTACCTACGAGCAGTACTTC
CASSNLPEREVTYEQYF
>NA|NA|TRBV5-1|TRBJ2-3
TGCGCCAGCAGCTCCCGACCAGAGACCAATACGCAGTATTTT
CASSSRPETNTQYF
>NA|TRBD1|TRBV5-4|TRBJ1-1
TGTGCCAGCAGCCCAGGGGGGGACACTGAAGCTTTCTTT
CASSPGGDTEAFF
>once|NA|TRBV7-9|TRBJ1-4
TGTGCCAGCAGCTTAATCCCCACAGGCGAAAATGAAAAACTGTTTTTT
CASSLIPTGENEKLFF
>NA|TRBD2|TRBV30|TRBJ2-7
TGTGCCTGGCAAATGGGGGACTATTCCTACGAGCAGTACTTC
CAWQMGDYSYEQYF
>NA|TRBD1|TRBV5-1|TRBJ2-3
TGCGCCAGCAGCTTATGGGACAGGATGGAAGATACGCAGTATTTT
CASSLWDRMEDTQYF
>NA|NA|TRBV15|TRBJ2-2
TGTGCCACCAGCGCTGGACTACCGGCGAGCACCGGGGAGCTGTTTTTT
CATSAGLPASTGELFF
>NA|NA|TRBV11-2|TRBJ1-1
TGTGCCAGCAGCTTAGGTCGGGGGATGAACACTGAAGCTTTCTTT
CASSLGRGMNTEAFF
>NA|NA|TRBV10-2|TRBJ1-2
TGCGCCAGCAGTGCGGCAGGGACGCCGATATCCTCCTATGGCTACACCTTC
CASSAAGTPISSYGYTF
>NA|NA|TRBV28|TRBJ2-1
TGTGCCAGCAGTGTCTATTACAATGAGCAGTTCTTC
CASSVYYNEQFF